The clone carrying this T cell receptor (beta chain) was counted once. Its antigen is unidentified. Trimming removed 3 bases at V and 4 bases at J, with 10 bases between. The CDR3 consists of 14 residues. Per the germline V gene, CDR1 is SGDLS and CDR2 is YYNGEE. The sample belongs to a study of cytomegalovirus exposure and HLA in healthy donors. Here immunoSEQ multiplex PCR was the method, and the copy in TCRdb shows in-frame clones only, minus some. The data hold 170,000 or so clones, with roughly 84% observed a single time. General study results and limits: Cytomegalovirus association was assigned to approximately 180 TCR beta chains.

The TCR sequence derives from a woman between 18 and 30 years old in good health and CMV-seropositive. V is TRBV9 and J is TRBJ2-2, with a tentative D call TRBD1 (5 bases). What was sequenced was PBMCs. Here the CDR3 DNA reads TGTGCCAGCAGCGGGTTAGGGGCCACCGGGGAGCTGTTTTTT. Translated, it gives CASSGLGATGELFF.